Following are 12 T cell receptor beta chains from one sample sequenced in a study of blood T cell repertoires in COVID-19. Clones were read by immunoSEQ multiplex PCR, and TCRdb kept only the in-frame ones, dropping some. This sample has more than 9,000 clones; roughly four fifths occur once, and the top ten carry about 4%. Material for sequencing was peripheral blood. Every receptor here comes from a woman in her sixties with acute or convalescent COVID-19.

By frequency in the sample, this clone is medium-sized. This chain links TRBV7-8 with TRBJ1-2; D is unresolved. Germline values: CDR1 SGHVS, CDR2 FQNEAQ. The CDR3 is 13 residues long. V lost 4 bases and J lost 13, with 19 bases in between. In nucleotides, the CDR3 is TGTGCCAGCAGCTCCGGACTACAAGTAACCACCACCTTC. This codes for CASSSGLQVTTTF. The full variable domain, rest sourced from reference TRBV7-8 and TRBJ1-2, is GAGVSQSPRYKVAKRGQDVALRCDPISGHVSLFWYQQALGQGPEFLTYFQNEAQLDKSGLPSDRFFAERPEGSVSTLKIQRTQQEDSAVYLCASSSGLQVTTTFGSGTRLTVV.

The rearrangement joins TRBV19 to TRBJ2-5; 9 nucleotides agree with TRBD2. CDR1 is LNHDA, CDR2 SQIVND, per germline (reference sequence). The CDR3 covers 17 residues. J lost 3 bases, V lost 2 bases, and 10 bases had no gene match. CDR3 sequence: CASSIPRARGGEETQYF. In nucleotides, the CDR3 is TGTGCCAGTAGTATACCTCGGGCGCGGGGGGGGGAAGAGACCCAGTACTTC.

The table lists this clone with a few counts. This same CDR3 is encoded by further DNA sequences in the sample. V is TRBV10-3 and J is TRBJ2-7, with 7 bases that match TRBD1. The CDR3 totals 12 residues. Germline CDR1 ENHRY, CDR2 SYGVKD. J lost 3 bases, V lost 4 bases, and 0 bases had no gene match. CDR3 in amino acids: CAISGQGYEQYF. In DNA, the CDR3 is TGTGCCATCAGTGGACAGGGCTACGAGCAGTACTTC.

The rearrangement joins TRBV5-6 to TRBJ2-7, with a tentative D call TRBD2 (6 bases). The CDR3 consists of 14 residues. The germline gives CDR1 SGHDT, CDR2 YYEEEE. Deletions cut 4 bases from V and 2 bases from J, with 13 bases between. The CDR3 protein is CASSGGSWTYEQYF. CDR3 nucleotide sequence: TGTGCCAGCAGCGGGGGGAGTTGGACCTACGAGCAGTACTTC.

The chain is built from TRBV19 and TRBJ1-2; TRBD1 might be the D (6 bases). The V gene's germline CDR1 is LNHDA and CDR2 SQIVND (reference sequence). This CDR3 region has 15 residues. Deletions cut 3 bases from V and 4 bases from J, with 15 bases between. The DNA of the CDR3 is TGTGCCAGTAGTATCCTAGGCAGGGGCGGCTATGGCTACACCTTC. Protein: CASSILGRGGYGYTF.

By share of the sample, this clone is medium-sized. This chain joins TRBV5-1 and TRBJ1-1; D ambiguous. Germline lookup yields CDR1 SGHRS and CDR2 YFSETQ. The length of the CDR3 is 14 residues. V lost 1 base, J lost 0 bases, and 7 bases lay in between. CDR3 DNA sequence: TGCGCCAGCAGCTTGATTGTCATGAACACTGAAGCTTTCTTT. It encodes CASSLIVMNTEAFF.

The chain carries TRBV2 and TRBJ2-7, with 7 bases aligning to TRBD1. The CDR3 loop spans 14 amino acids. Germline CDR1 SNHLY, CDR2 FYNNEI. The trim removed 6 bases at V and 3 bases at J, leaving 8 bases unmatched. This CDR3 is CASRGTANYYEQYF. DNA of the CDR3: TGTGCCAGCAGAGGGACAGCCAATTACTACGAGCAGTACTTC. The variable domain in full, completed from reference TRBV2 and TRBJ2-7, reads EPEVTQTPSHQVTQMGQEVILRCVPISNHLYFYWYRQILGQKVEFLVSFYNNEISEKSEIFDDQFSVERPDGSNFTLKIRSTKLEDSAMYFCASRGTANYYEQYFGPGTRLTVT.

J is TRBJ2-1 and V is TRBV4-1, with TRBD2 identical over 11 bases. Trimming took 0 bases from V and 12 from J; bases not matched to a gene: 13. Germline V gives CDR1 MGHRA, CDR2 YSYEKL. The CDR3 has 17 residues. The CDR3 DNA reads TGCGCCAGCAGCCAAGATCGAATAGCGGGGGGGTCAGAGAGGCAGTTCTTC. Amino acid sequence: CASSQDRIAGGSERQFF.

This chain links TRBV6-2 or TRBV6-3 with TRBJ1-2; weak D call: TRBD1 (6 bases). The V gene lost 6 bases and the J gene lost 5 bases, with 22 bases spanning the gap. The germline V gene encodes CDR1 MNHEY and CDR2 SVGEGT. The CDR3 has 16 residues. This CDR3 reads CASSPRSGGFLYGYTF. In DNA form, the CDR3 reads TGTGCCAGCAGCCCTCGTTCGGGGGGCTTCTTGTATGGCTACACCTTC.

In its sample, this clone was seen a few times. The rearrangement links TRBV5-4 to TRBJ1-1, with no clear D. V was trimmed by 7 bases and J by 4 bases, leaving 20 bases between them. The CDR3 length is 15 residues. In germline, CDR1 is SGHNT, CDR2 YYREEE (reference sequence). The CDR3 DNA is TGTGCCAGCTACTCGGGCGGGATAGGGTTCACTGAAGCTTTCTTT. Its translation is CASYSGGIGFTEAFF.

The rearrangement joins TRBV19 to TRBJ2-1; 11 bases are a match to TRBD1. The V gene's germline CDR1 is LNHDA and CDR2 SQIVND (reference sequence). The CDR3 spans 15 residues. The ends lost 5 bases at V and 7 bases at J; junction bases unmatched: 7. The DNA of the CDR3 is TGTGCCAGTAGTGGACCGGGACAGGGGGTGAATGAGCAGTTCTTC. Protein sequence: CASSGPGQGVNEQFF. The whole variable domain, filled in from reference TRBV19 and TRBJ2-1, reads DGGITQSPKYLFRKEGQNVTLSCEQNLNHDAMYWYRQDPGQGLRLIYYSQIVNDFQKGDIAEGYSVSREKKESFPLTVTSAQKNPTAFYLCASSGPGQGVNEQFFGPGTRLTVL.

The chain carries TRBV19 and TRBJ2-7, with unresolved D. The CDR3 is made up of 14 amino acids. Looked up from germline, CDR1 is LNHDA and CDR2 is SQIVND (reference sequence). Trimming stripped 0 bases from V and 0 bases from J, with 6 bases between. The CDR3 region has the DNA TGTGCCAGTAGTATAGACGCCAGCTCCTACGAGCAGTACTTC. Protein sequence: CASSIDASSYEQYF.